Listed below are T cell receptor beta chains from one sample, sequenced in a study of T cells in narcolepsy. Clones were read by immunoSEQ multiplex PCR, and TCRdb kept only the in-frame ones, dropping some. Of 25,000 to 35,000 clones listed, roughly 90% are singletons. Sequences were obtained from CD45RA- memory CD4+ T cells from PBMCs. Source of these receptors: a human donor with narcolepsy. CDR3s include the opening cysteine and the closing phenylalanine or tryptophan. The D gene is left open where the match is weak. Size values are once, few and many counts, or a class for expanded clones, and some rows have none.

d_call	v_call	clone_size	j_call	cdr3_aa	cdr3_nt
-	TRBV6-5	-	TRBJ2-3	CASSYSIQPDTQYF	TGTGCCAGCAGTTACTCGATTCAACCAGATACGCAGTATTTT
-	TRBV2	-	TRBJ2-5	CASLNREETQYF	TGTGCCAGCTTAAACAGGGAAGAGACCCAGTACTTC
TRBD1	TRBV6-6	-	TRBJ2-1	CASKLGGAYNEQFF	TGTGCCAGCAAACTAGGGGGCGCCTACAATGAGCAGTTCTTC
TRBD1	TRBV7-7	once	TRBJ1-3	CASSPGGTGIGNTIYF	TGTGCCAGCAGCCCTGGCGGGACAGGGATTGGAAACACCATATATTTT
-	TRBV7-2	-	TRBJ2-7	CASSPGGASTYEQYF	TGTGCCAGCAGCCCCGGTGGGGCCTCTACCTACGAGCAGTACTTC
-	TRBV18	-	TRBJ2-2	CASSPYNGSTGELFF	TGTGCCAGCTCACCATACAACGGATCCACCGGGGAGCTGTTTTTT
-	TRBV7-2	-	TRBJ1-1	CASSLEVITEAFF	TGTGCCAGCAGCTTAGAAGTAATCACTGAAGCTTTCTTT
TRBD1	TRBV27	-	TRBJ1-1	CASSLGDRGQTEAFF	TGTGCCAGCAGTTTAGGGGACAGGGGGCAGACTGAAGCTTTCTTT
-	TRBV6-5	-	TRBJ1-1	CASSSLTRNGEAFF	TGTGCCAGCAGCAGCCTTACCAGGAACGGTGAAGCTTTCTTT
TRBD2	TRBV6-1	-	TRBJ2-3	CASTISGRADTQYF	TGTGCCAGCACGATTAGCGGGAGGGCCGATACGCAGTATTTT
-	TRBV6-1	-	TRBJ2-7	CASGYSEQYF	TGTGCCAGCGGCTACTCTGAGCAGTACTTC
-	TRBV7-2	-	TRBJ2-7	CASSPSYEQYF	TGTGCCAGCAGCCCTTCCTACGAGCAGTACTTC
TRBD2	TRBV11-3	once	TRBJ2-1	CASSSGLAGPEYNEQFF	TGTGCCAGCAGCTCGGGACTAGCGGGGCCTGAATACAATGAGCAGTTCTTC
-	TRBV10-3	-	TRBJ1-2	CAISESATDGYTF	TGTGCCATCAGTGAGTCAGCGACCGATGGCTACACCTTC
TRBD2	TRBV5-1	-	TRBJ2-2	CASSWGTSGGATGELFF	TGCGCCAGCAGCTGGGGGACTAGCGGGGGTGCCACCGGGGAGCTGTTTTTT
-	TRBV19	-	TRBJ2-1	CASSFQSSYNEQFF	TGTGCCAGTAGTTTCCAGAGCTCCTACAATGAGCAGTTCTTC
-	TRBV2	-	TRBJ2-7	CASSEAGLNSYEQYF	TGTGCCAGCAGTGAAGCGGGCCTTAACTCCTACGAGCAGTACTTC
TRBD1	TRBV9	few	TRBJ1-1	CASSPQGALGTEAFF	TGTGCCAGCAGCCCTCAGGGGGCTTTGGGTACTGAAGCTTTCTTT
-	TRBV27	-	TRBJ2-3	CASSLLGTDTQYF	TGTGCCAGCAGTCTCCTCGGTACAGATACGCAGTATTTT
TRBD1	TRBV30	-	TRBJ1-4	CAWGGSSDRYREKLFF	TGTGCCTGGGGGGGGTCGTCGGACAGGTATCGTGAAAAACTGTTTTTT
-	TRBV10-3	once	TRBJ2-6	CAISPGRSLGSGANVLTF	TGTGCCATCAGCCCAGGGAGGAGTTTGGGCTCTGGGGCCAACGTCCTGACTTTC
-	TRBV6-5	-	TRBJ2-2	CASRHGGSGELFF	TGTGCCAGCAGACACGGGGGCTCGGGGGAGCTGTTTTTT
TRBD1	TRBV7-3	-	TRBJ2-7	CASSKTGGASYEQYF	TGTGCCAGCAGTAAGACAGGGGGCGCCTCCTACGAGCAGTACTTC
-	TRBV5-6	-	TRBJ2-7	CASSLPTGEVQYF	TGTGCCAGCAGCTTGCCCACAGGGGAGGTGCAGTACTTC
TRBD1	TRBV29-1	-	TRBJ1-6	CSVQTGRDNSPLHF	TGCAGCGTCCAGACAGGGAGGGATAATTCACCCCTCCACTTT
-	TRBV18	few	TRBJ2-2	CASSPGATGELFF	TGTGCCAGCTCACCAGGGGCGACCGGGGAGCTGTTTTTT
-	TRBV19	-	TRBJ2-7	CASSRAFAYEQYF	TGTGCCAGTAGTCGGGCTTTCGCCTACGAGCAGTACTTC
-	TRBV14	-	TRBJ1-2	CASSRFQVYGYTF	TGTGCCAGCAGCCGATTTCAGGTCTATGGCTACACCTTC
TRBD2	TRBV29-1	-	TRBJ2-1	CSVDYRLAGDEQFF	TGCAGCGTTGACTATCGGCTAGCGGGAGATGAGCAGTTCTTC
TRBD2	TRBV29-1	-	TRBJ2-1	CSAGTSGSSYNEQFF	TGCAGCGCAGGTACTAGCGGTAGCTCCTACAATGAGCAGTTCTTC
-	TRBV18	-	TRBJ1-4	CASSPEINEKLFF	TGTGCCAGCTCACCCGAGATTAATGAAAAACTGTTTTTT
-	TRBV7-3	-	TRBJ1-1	CASSSSGVNTEAFF	TGTGCCAGCAGCTCCTCGGGGGTGAACACTGAAGCTTTCTTT
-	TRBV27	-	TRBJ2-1	CASSLSVVYNEQFF	TGTGCCAGCAGTTTATCCGTTGTGTACAATGAGCAGTTCTTC
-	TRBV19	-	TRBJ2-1	CASTTRTYNEQFF	TGTGCCAGTACGACCCGAACTTACAATGAGCAGTTCTTC
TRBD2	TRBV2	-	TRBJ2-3	CASSTVPSGSTDTQYF	TGTGCCAGCAGTACAGTCCCTAGCGGGAGCACAGATACGCAGTATTTT
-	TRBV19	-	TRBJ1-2	CASRSEIYGYTF	TGTGCCAGTAGGTCGGAGATTTATGGCTACACCTTC
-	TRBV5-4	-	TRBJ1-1	CASSYGNQPEAFF	TGTGCCAGCAGCTACGGGAACCAACCTGAAGCTTTCTTT
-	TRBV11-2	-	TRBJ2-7	CASRPSGRGRYEQYF	TGTGCCAGCAGACCCTCGGGACGGGGGAGGTACGAGCAGTACTTC
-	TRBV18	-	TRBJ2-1	CATPSQTGIYNEQFF	TGTGCCACCCCTTCTCAAACAGGGATCTACAATGAGCAGTTCTTC
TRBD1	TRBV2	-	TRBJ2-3	CASSNRGGTDTQYF	TGTGCCAGCAGTAACAGGGGAGGCACAGATACGCAGTATTTT
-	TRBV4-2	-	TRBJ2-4	CASSQEGLGVGKNIQYF	TGTGCCAGCAGCCAAGAGGGGCTAGGGGTAGGGAAAAACATTCAGTACTTC
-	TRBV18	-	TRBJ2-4	CASSPPLGANIQYF	TGTGCCAGCTCACCACCACTAGGGGCAAACATTCAGTACTTC
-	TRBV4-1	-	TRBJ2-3	CASSETPLGAGGTDTQYF	TGCGCCAGCAGCGAAACACCGCTTGGGGCGGGCGGCACAGATACGCAGTATTTT
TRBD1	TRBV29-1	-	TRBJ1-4	CSVDQGGGPNEKLFF	TGCAGCGTTGATCAGGGGGGAGGTCCTAATGAAAAACTGTTTTTT
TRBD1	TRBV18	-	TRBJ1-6	CASSRTGRDSPLHF	TGTGCCAGCTCAAGGACAGGGCGCGATTCACCCCTCCACTTT
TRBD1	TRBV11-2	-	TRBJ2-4	CASSALRTGENIQYF	TGTGCCAGCAGCGCCCTCCGGACAGGGGAAAACATTCAGTACTTC
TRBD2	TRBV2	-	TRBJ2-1	CASSEAGLAGGVYNEQFF	TGTGCCAGCAGCGAGGCCGGACTAGCGGGAGGTGTCTACAATGAGCAGTTCTTC
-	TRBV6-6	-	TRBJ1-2	CASSGFGYTF	TGTGCCAGCAGCGGTTTTGGCTACACCTTC
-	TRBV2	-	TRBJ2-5	CASSETRGQETQYF	TGTGCCAGCAGTGAAACGAGGGGACAAGAGACCCAGTACTTC
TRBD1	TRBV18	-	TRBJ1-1	CASSRGDSRSEAFF	TGTGCCAGCTCACGGGGGGACAGCCGATCTGAAGCTTTCTTT
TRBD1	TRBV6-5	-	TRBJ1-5	CASSYAGTGSNQPQHF	TGTGCCAGCAGTTACGCCGGGACAGGGAGCAATCAGCCCCAGCATTTT
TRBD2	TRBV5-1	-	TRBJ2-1	CASSSGLAHYNEQFF	TGCGCCAGCAGCTCCGGACTAGCGCATTACAATGAGCAGTTCTTC
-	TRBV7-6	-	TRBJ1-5	CASSLRGPEQPQHF	TGTGCCAGCAGCTTAAGAGGGCCCGAGCAGCCCCAGCATTTT
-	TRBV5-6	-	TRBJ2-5	CASSFPSRGQETQYF	TGTGCCAGCAGCTTTCCCTCCCGGGGGCAAGAGACCCAGTACTTC
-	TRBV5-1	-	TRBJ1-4	CASSSFRGSIGDEKLFF	TGCGCCAGCAGCTCCTTCCGAGGGTCAATTGGAGATGAAAAACTGTTTTTT
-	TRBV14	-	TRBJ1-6	CASSQGGVGRYNSPLHF	TGTGCCAGCAGCCAAGGAGGGGTGGGAAGGTATAATTCACCCCTCCACTTT
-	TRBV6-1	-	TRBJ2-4	CASSGQSGIKEDIQYF	TGTGCCAGCAGTGGGCAATCCGGGATTAAGGAGGACATTCAGTACTTC
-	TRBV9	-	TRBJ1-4	CASSVGVGGGAEKLFF	TGTGCCAGCAGCGTAGGCGTTGGGGGTGGTGCTGAAAAACTGTTTTTT
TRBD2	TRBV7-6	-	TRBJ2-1	CASSFETSGVQNEQFF	TGTGCCAGCAGCTTCGAGACTAGCGGGGTTCAGAATGAGCAGTTCTTC
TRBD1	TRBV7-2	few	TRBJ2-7	CASSFGTGYQSYF	TGTGCCAGCAGCTTTGGGACAGGGTATCAGAGCTACTTC